This entry lists 22 T cell receptor beta chains sequenced from one sample in a study of blood T cell repertoires in COVID-19. Sequencing was performed with immunoSEQ multiplex PCR; in TCRdb, only in-frame clones are kept and a portion is missing. The sample shows about 360,000 clones, 87% of them seen only once. Sequenced: PBMCs or T cells enriched from blood (not recorded which). These TCRs come from a man aged 25 to 40 who had recovered from COVID-19.

V and J are TRBV5-1 and TRBJ1-1; 9 bases align to TRBD1. CDR1 and CDR2 from the germline V gene are SGHRS and YFSETQ. V was pared by 1 base and J by 5 bases, with 12 bases of the junction left unmatched. The CDR3 sequence is 17 residues long. CDR3 DNA: TGCGCCAGCAGCTTGTGGGGACAGGGACCGGTTGGGACTGAAGCTTTCTTT. It yields the protein CASSLWGQGPVGTEAFF.

The V and J genes are TRBV10-2 and TRBJ2-2, with a weak D call TRBD2 (5 bases). The CDR3 is made up of 12 amino acids. Germline loops: CDR1 WSHSY, CDR2 SAAADI. V shed 8 bases and J shed 5 bases, with 9 bases lying between them. The DNA of the CDR3 is TGCGCCAGCGGGTGGAGGACCGGGGAGCTGTTTTTT. Amino acids: CASGWRTGELFF.

This sequence joins TRBV23-1 and TRBJ1-2; 9 bases line up with TRBD1. TRBV23-1 is labeled an ORF, and its function is uncertain. V trimming: 2 bases; J trimming: 4 bases; junction bases outside the gene matches: 5. There are 15 residues in the CDR3. The CDR3 nucleotides are TGCGCCAGCAGTCAAGGACAGGGGAAAAGCTATGGCTACACCTTC. It yields the protein CASSQGQGKSYGYTF.

This clone was recorded once. The chain has TRBV11-2 and TRBJ2-7; possibly TRBD1 for D (6 bases). Germline V gene lookup returns CDR1 SGHAT and CDR2 FQNNGV. This CDR3 is built from 14 residues. The V end was cut by 5 bases, the J end by 3 bases, with 14 bases between. The CDR3 DNA follows: TGTGCCAGCAGCCCGGACAGTCTTAGCTACGAGCAGTACTTC. Translating it yields CASSPDSLSYEQYF.

This clone was seen just once. The rearrangement joins TRBV6-1 to TRBJ2-3; 7 nucleotides agree with TRBD2. The CDR3 sequence is 14 residues long. The ends lost 3 bases at V and 5 bases at J; junction bases unmatched: 5. The germline CDR1 and CDR2 sequences are MNHNS and SASEGT. The CDR3 reads CASSDRTSRDTQYF. CDR3 nucleotides: TGTGCCAGCAGTGACCGGACTAGTCGAGATACGCAGTATTTT.

The rearrangement uses TRBV20-1 and TRBJ1-1, with D perhaps TRBD1 (6 bases). V lost 7 bases, J lost 5 bases, and 8 bases lay in between. This CDR3 region has 10 residues. Germline V gene lookup returns CDR1 DFQATT and CDR2 SNEGSKA (reference sequence). CDR3 nucleotide sequence: TGCAGTGTTCAGGGGACTGAAGCTTTCTTT. It is translated as CSVQGTEAFF.

This clone has a handful of counts. V usage is TRBV7-2 and J usage is TRBJ2-7; 7 nucleotides match TRBD1. The CDR3 has 15 amino acids. Germline values: CDR1 SGHTA, CDR2 FQGNSA. V dropped 0 bases and J dropped 0; count of bases not matched to a gene: 2. The CDR3 loop reads CASSLANRGSYEQYF. The CDR3 DNA is TGTGCCAGCAGCTTAGCTAACAGGGGCTCCTACGAGCAGTACTTC.

The V call is TRBV7-8, the J call TRBJ1-1; no definite D call. The CDR3 is 15 amino acids. The germline V and J ends were trimmed by 1 base and 0 bases, with 9 bases remaining between them. Germline CDR1 and CDR2: SGHVS and FQNEAQ. In nucleotides, the CDR3 is TGTGCCAGCAGCTTAGTTGGCGGCTTGAACACTGAAGCTTTCTTT. Amino acid sequence: CASSLVGGLNTEAFF.

In DNA, the CDR3 is TGTGCCATCAGTGAGTCATCGGGTAACACCATATATTTT. Residues: CAISESSGNTIYF. This sequence joins TRBV10-3 and TRBJ1-3; D call uncertain. This CDR3 contains 13 residues. V gave up 0 bases and J gave up 7 bases, with 7 bases separating them. The germline V gene has CDR1 ENHRY and CDR2 SYGVKD.

CDR3 DNA sequence: TGTGCCAGCTCACCCTCGGGACAGGGCGGAAACACCATATATTTT. It codes for CASSPSGQGGNTIYF. The chain joins TRBV18 to TRBJ1-3, with 9 bases lining up with TRBD1. Germline lookup yields CDR1 KGHSH and CDR2 LQKENI. The CDR3 sequence is 15 residues long. V gave up 3 bases and J gave up 4 bases; unmatched junction bases: 4.

The gene calls are TRBV12-3 or TRBV12-4 and TRBJ1-5; 9 positions agree with TRBD1. Trimming removed 6 bases from V and 8 bases from J; junction bases left unmatched: 5. The CDR3 is 13 amino acids. CDR3 loop: CASRGTGREPQHF. The DNA of the CDR3 is TGTGCCAGCAGAGGGACAGGGCGTGAGCCCCAGCATTTT.

The chain is built from TRBV6-4 and TRBJ2-1; tentatively, D is TRBD1 (5 bases). The germline V gene has CDR1 MRHNA and CDR2 SNTAGT. Trimming took 3 bases from V and 4 from J, leaving 7 bases between them. The CDR3 totals 13 residues. CDR3: CASSEQEYNEQFF. CDR3 sequence (DNA): TGTGCCAGCAGTGAACAGGAATACAATGAGCAGTTCTTC.

V usage is TRBV7-2 and J usage is TRBJ2-7; 12 bases fit TRBD2. Looked up from germline, CDR1 is SGHTA and CDR2 is FQGNSA. With V trimmed by 2 bases and J by 0 bases, 5 bases remained unmatched. CDR3 length: 17 residues. The CDR3 nucleotides are TGTGCCAGCAGCTTACCCTCACTAGCGGGGGGCTCCTACGAGCAGTACTTC. It is translated as CASSLPSLAGGSYEQYF. Complete variable domain (other parts from reference TRBV7-2 and TRBJ2-7): GAGVSQSPSNKVTEKGKDVELRCDPISGHTALYWYRQSLGQGLEFLIYFQGNSAPDKSGLPSDRFSAERTGGSVSTLTIQRTQQEDSAVYLCASSLPSLAGGSYEQYFGPGTRLTVT.

The V call is TRBV6-5, the J call TRBJ1-5, with TRBD1 identical over 9 bases. The CDR3 has 16 amino acids. Germline V gene sequence: CDR1 MNHEY, CDR2 SVGAGI. The V gene end was trimmed by 4 bases and the J gene end by 2 bases; junction bases not matched to a gene: 6. CDR3 in DNA: TGTGCCAGCAGTTCGACAGGGGGAAGGGGCAATCAGCCCCAGCATTTT. Translation: CASSSTGGRGNQPQHF.

The V gene is TRBV5-1, the J gene TRBJ2-1; 10 bases are shared with TRBD1. This CDR3 is 16 amino acids long. In germline, CDR1 is SGHRS, CDR2 YFSETQ. J was trimmed by 4 bases and V by 2 bases; bases with no gene match: 6. This chain's CDR3 is CASSFGTGASYNEQFF. The DNA for the CDR3 is TGCGCCAGCAGCTTCGGGACAGGGGCGAGTTACAATGAGCAGTTCTTC.

V gene TRBV6-1 combines with J gene TRBJ2-3; D not resolved. CDR1 MNHNS and CDR2 SASEGT come from the germline V gene. The CDR3 length is 15 residues. The V end lost 3 bases, the J end lost 2 bases, and 12 bases lay between the germline ends. Written as DNA, the CDR3 is TGTGCCAGCAGTGAGCAGTTGGCGGTCACAGATACGCAGTATTTT. It specifies CASSEQLAVTDTQYF.

The rearrangement uses TRBV6-5 and TRBJ2-5, with TRBD1 as a possible D gene (5 bases). Germline V gene lookup returns CDR1 MNHEY and CDR2 SVGAGI. Trimming left V 2 bases short and J 7 bases short, with 11 bases between. The CDR3 totals 13 residues. DNA of the CDR3: TGTGCCAGCAGTTACCAGGGCGCAGGGACCCAGTACTTC. Translating gives CASSYQGAGTQYF.

J is TRBJ1-1 and V is TRBV11-2; TRBD1 is a possible D gene (6 bases). Germline V gene lookup returns CDR1 SGHAT and CDR2 FQNNGV. The CDR3 has 15 residues. Trimming shortened V by 5 bases and J by 0 bases, and 13 bases separated the two germline ends. The chain's CDR3 is CASSRYDRLNTEAFF. The CDR3, as DNA: TGTGCCAGCAGCCGTTATGACAGGCTGAACACTGAAGCTTTCTTT.

This chain uses TRBV28 with TRBJ1-2, with D possibly TRBD1 on 6 matching bases. The CDR3 is 17 residues long. Germline CDR1 and CDR2: MDHEN and SYDVKM. V lost 3 bases and J 2 bases, leaving 19 bases between the germline ends. CDR3 sequence reads: CASSLGGGQGLNYGYTF. The CDR3 DNA is TGTGCCAGCAGTTTGGGCGGCGGCCAGGGGTTAAACTATGGCTACACCTTC.

The CDR3: CASSYGLVNEKLFF. The DNA of the CDR3 is TGTGCCAGCAGTTATGGACTGGTGAATGAAAAACTGTTTTTT. The genes are TRBV6-5 and TRBJ1-4; no clear D. The CDR3 contains 14 residues. Trimming took off 3 bases at V and 5 bases at J, with 10 bases between the two ends. Germline V lookup: CDR1 MNHEY, CDR2 SVGAGI.

This chain links TRBV9 with TRBJ1-6; D is possibly TRBD1 (6 bases). Per germline, CDR1 SGDLS and CDR2 YYNGEE. The CDR3 has 16 amino acids. Between the trimmed V and J ends, which lost 0 bases and 10 bases, there was a span of 17 bases. The CDR3 loop reads CASSVEDQGRGSPLHF. As DNA, the CDR3 is TGTGCCAGCAGCGTAGAAGATCAGGGGCGCGGCTCACCCCTCCACTTT.

The sample holds one count of this clone. V usage is TRBV3-1 (or the pseudogene TRBV3-2) and J usage is TRBJ1-6; 7 bases are a match to TRBD1. This CDR3 has 16 residues. Germline CDR1 and CDR2: LGHDT and YNNKEL (reference sequence). Trimming at V came to 1 base and at J to 5 bases, leaving 5 bases not matched to a gene. CDR3 sequence (DNA): TGTGCCAGCAGCCAAGGAGGGACAGAGGATAATTCACCCCTCCACTTT. It specifies CASSQGGTEDNSPLHF.